This T cell receptor beta chain appears in the sequencing data of a study of control samples from healthy donors and cancer patients. The CDR3 loop spans 13 amino acids. Per the germline V gene, CDR1 is SGHDN and CDR2 is FVKESK. With 4 bases removed from V and 3 bases from J, the gap between germline ends came to 8 bases. The method was immunoSEQ multiplex PCR; TCRdb's version includes in-frame clones alone and lacks a portion of them. The sample has 80,000 or so clones; nearly 90% are singletons. Sequencing was carried out using blood. This TCR derives from a man aged 45-60 years in good health. J is TRBJ2-3 and V is TRBV14; D gene ambiguous. The CDR3 loop reads CASSLTSTDTQYF. For the CDR3, the DNA is TGTGCCAGCAGCCTCACAAGTACAGATACGCAGTATTTT.